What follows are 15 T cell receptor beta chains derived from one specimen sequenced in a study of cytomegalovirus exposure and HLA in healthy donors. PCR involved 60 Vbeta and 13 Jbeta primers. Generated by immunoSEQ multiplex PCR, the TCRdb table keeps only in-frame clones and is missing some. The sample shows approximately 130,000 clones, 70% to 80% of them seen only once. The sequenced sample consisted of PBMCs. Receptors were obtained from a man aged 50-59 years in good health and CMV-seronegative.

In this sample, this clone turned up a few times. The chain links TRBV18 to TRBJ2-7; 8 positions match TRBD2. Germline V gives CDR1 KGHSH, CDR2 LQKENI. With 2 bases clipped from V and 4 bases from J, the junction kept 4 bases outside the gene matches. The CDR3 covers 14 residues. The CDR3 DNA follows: TGTGCCAGCTCACCAGGGACTAGTGAGTACGAGCAGTACTTC. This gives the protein CASSPGTSEYEQYF. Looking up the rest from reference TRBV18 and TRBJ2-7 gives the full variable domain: NAGVMQNPRHLVRRRGQEARLRCSPMKGHSHVYWYRQLPEEGLKFMVYLQKENIIDESGMPKERFSAEFPKEGPSILRIQQVVRGDSAAYFCASSPGTSEYEQYFGPGTRLTVT.

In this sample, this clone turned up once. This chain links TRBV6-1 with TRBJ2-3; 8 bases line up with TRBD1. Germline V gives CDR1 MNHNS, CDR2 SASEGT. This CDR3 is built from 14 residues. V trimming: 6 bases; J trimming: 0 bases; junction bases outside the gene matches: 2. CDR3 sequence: CASRNRGSTDTQYF. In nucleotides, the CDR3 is TGTGCCAGCAGGAACAGGGGGAGCACAGATACGCAGTATTTT.

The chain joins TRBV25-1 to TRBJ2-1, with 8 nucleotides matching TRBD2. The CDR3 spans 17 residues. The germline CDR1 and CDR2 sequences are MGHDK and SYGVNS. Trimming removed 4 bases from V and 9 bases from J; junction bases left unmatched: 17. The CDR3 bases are TGTGCCAGCAGTGGGAGGGGGGGTAGCGGGGTAGGATTTGAGCAGTTCTTC. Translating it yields CASSGRGGSGVGFEQFF.

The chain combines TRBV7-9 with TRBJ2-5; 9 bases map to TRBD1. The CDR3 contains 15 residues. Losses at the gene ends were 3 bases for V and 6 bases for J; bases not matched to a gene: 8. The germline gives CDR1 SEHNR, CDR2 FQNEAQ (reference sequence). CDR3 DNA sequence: TGTGCCAGCAGCTTTGCACAGGGGGCGAGTAAGACCCAGTACTTC. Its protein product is CASSFAQGASKTQYF.

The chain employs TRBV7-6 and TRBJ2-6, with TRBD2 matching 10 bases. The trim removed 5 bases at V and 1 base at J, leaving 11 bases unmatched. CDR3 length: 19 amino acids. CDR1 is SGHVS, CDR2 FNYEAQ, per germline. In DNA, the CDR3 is TGTGCCAGCAGCCCGCGAGCGGGAGGGCCCCTATCTGGGGCCAACGTCCTGACTTTC. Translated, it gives CASSPRAGGPLSGANVLTF.

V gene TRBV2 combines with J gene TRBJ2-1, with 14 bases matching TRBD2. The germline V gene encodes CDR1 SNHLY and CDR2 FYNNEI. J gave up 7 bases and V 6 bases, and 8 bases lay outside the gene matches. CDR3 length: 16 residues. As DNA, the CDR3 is TGTGCCAGCAGAGGACAGGGACTAGCGGGAGAGAATGAGCAGTTCTTC. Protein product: CASRGQGLAGENEQFF.

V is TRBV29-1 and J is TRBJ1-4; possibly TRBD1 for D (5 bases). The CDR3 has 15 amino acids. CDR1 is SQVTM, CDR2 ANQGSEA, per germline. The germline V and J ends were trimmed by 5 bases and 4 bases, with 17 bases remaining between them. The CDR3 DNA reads TGCAGCGTTCGAGCCTCGGACACGGATAATGAAAAACTGTTTTTT. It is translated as CSVRASDTDNEKLFF. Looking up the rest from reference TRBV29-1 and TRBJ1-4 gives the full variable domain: SAVISQKPSRDICQRGTSLTIQCQVDSQVTMMFWYRQQPGQSLTLIATANQGSEATYESGFVIDKFPISRPNLTFSTLTVSNMSPEDSSIYLCSVRASDTDNEKLFFGSGTQLSVL.

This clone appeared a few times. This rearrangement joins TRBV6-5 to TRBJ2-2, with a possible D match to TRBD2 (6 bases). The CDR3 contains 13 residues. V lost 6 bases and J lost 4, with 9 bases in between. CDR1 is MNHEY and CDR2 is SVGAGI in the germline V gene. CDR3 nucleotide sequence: TGTGCCAGCAGGGGACTTCTCACCGGGGAGCTGTTTTTT. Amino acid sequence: CASRGLLTGELFF.

The CDR3 spells CASSYSGQTFYEQYF. In DNA form, the CDR3 reads TGTGCCAGCAGTTACTCGGGACAGACTTTCTACGAGCAGTACTTC. The V call is TRBV6-5, the J call TRBJ2-7, with TRBD1 matching 7 bases. Germline CDR1 and CDR2: MNHEY and SVGAGI. Unmatched junction bases numbered 5, after V lost 0 bases and J lost 3 bases. This CDR3 comprises 15 residues.

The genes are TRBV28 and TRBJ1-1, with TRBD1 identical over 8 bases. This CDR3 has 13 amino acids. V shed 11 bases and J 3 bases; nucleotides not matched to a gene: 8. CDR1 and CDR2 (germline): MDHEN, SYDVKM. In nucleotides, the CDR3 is TGTGCCGTTAACAGGGGGACCGACACTGAAGCTTTCTTT. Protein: CAVNRGTDTEAFF.

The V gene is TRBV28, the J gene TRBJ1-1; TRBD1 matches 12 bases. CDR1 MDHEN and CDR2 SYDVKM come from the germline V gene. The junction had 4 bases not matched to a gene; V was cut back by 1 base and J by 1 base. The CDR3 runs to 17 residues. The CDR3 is CASSLFGTGGWNTEAFF. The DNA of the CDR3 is TGTGCCAGCAGTTTATTTGGGACAGGGGGCTGGAACACTGAAGCTTTCTTT.

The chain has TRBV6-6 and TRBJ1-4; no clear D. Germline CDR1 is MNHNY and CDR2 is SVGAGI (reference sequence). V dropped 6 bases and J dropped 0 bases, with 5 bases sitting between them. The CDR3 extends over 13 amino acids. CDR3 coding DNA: TGTGCCAGCAGCCAAACAACTAATGAAAAACTGTTTTTT. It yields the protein CASSQTTNEKLFF.

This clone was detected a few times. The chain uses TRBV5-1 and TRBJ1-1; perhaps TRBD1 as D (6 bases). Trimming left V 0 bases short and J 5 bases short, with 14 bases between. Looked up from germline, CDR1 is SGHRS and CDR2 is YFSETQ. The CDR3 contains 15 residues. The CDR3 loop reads CASSLALYQGTEAFF. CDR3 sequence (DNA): TGCGCCAGCAGCTTGGCCCTCTATCAGGGGACTGAAGCTTTCTTT.

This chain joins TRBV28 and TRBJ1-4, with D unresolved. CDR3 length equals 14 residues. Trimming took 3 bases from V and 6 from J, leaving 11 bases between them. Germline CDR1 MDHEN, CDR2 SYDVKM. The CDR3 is CASSFGQEDEKLFF. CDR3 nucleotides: TGTGCCAGCAGTTTCGGGCAGGAGGATGAAAAACTGTTTTTT. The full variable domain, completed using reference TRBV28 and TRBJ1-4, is DVKVTQSSRYLVKRTGEKVFLECVQDMDHENMFWYRQDPGLGLRLIYFSYDVKMKEKGDIPEGYSVSREKKERFSLILESASTNQTSMYLCASSFGQEDEKLFFGSGTQLSVL.

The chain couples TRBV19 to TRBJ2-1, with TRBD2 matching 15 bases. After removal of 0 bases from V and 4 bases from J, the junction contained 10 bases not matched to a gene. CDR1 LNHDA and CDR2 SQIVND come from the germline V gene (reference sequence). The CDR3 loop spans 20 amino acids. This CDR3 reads CASSIDGKGLAGGIYNEQFF. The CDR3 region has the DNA TGTGCCAGTAGTATAGATGGGAAGGGACTAGCGGGAGGCATTTACAATGAGCAGTTCTTC.